Below are 22 T cell receptor beta chains sequenced from a single sample in a study of shared clonotypes between healthy human individuals. Using immunoSEQ multiplex PCR, the repertoire was profiled, and TCRdb retains in-frame clones only, with some absent. The sample yields about 1,500,000 clones, more than 95% seen once. Specimen: naive CD4+ T cells sorted from blood. Subset in this sample: CD45RA+ positively selected. Every receptor here comes from a man aged 25-40 years in good health.

V usage is TRBV30 and J usage is TRBJ1-2; D gene ambiguous. Germline assignment: CDR1 GTSNPN and CDR2 SVGIG (reference sequence). This CDR3 has 12 amino acids. The CDR3 sequence is CASVVANYGYTF. CDR3 bases: TGTGCTTCGGTAGTGGCTAACTATGGCTACACCTTC.

The V call is TRBV19, the J call TRBJ2-1; no definite D call. The germline V gene has CDR1 LNHDA and CDR2 SQIVND (reference sequence). The CDR3 is made up of 14 amino acids. Trimming removed 5 bases from V and 7 bases from J, with 15 bases in between. The CDR3 protein is CASSPPIPRNEQFF. CDR3 coding DNA: TGTGCCAGTAGTCCTCCGATCCCAAGGAATGAGCAGTTCTTC.

This clone was observed a few times. The chain combines TRBV10-3 with TRBJ2-7; 7 bases match TRBD1. The junction had 6 bases not matched to a gene; V was cut back by 4 bases and J by 3 bases. The germline gives CDR1 ENHRY, CDR2 SYGVKD. The CDR3 is made up of 14 amino acids. The CDR3 sequence is CAISGDRKYYEQYF. The CDR3, as DNA: TGTGCCATCAGTGGGGACAGAAAATACTACGAGCAGTACTTC.

The chain employs TRBV28 and TRBJ2-3; D is unresolved. V lost 2 bases to trimming and J lost 1 base, with 13 bases between them. The CDR3 loop spans 16 amino acids. Germline V gene lookup returns CDR1 MDHEN and CDR2 SYDVKM. Here the CDR3 DNA reads TGTGCCAGCAGTTTAAAAATGAGAGTGGGCACAGATACGCAGTATTTT. Protein sequence: CASSLKMRVGTDTQYF.

The rearrangement links TRBV5-1 to TRBJ2-7; 7 nucleotides align to TRBD2. The CDR3 contains 17 residues. After removal of 5 bases from V and 6 bases from J, the junction contained 20 bases not matched to a gene. CDR1 SGHRS and CDR2 YFSETQ come from the germline V gene. CDR3 sequence: CASSLTGSGTTLGEQYF. CDR3 in DNA: TGCGCCAGCAGTTTAACAGGATCCGGGACTACCCTAGGCGAGCAGTACTTC. The complete variable domain, with remaining parts taken from reference TRBV5-1 and TRBJ2-7, reads KAGVTQTPRYLIKTRGQQVTLSCSPISGHRSVSWYQQTPGQGLQFLFEYFSETQRNKGNFPGRFSGRQFSNSRSEMNVSTLELGDSALYLCASSLTGSGTTLGEQYFGPGTRLTVT.

The rearrangement joins TRBV5-8 to TRBJ1-4; D is undetermined. Deletions cut 5 bases from V and 4 bases from J, with 18 bases between. This CDR3 contains 16 residues. Germline V gene data show CDR1 as SGHTS and CDR2 as YDEGEE. DNA of the CDR3: TGTGCCAGCAGTTTTAGTACCCGGGCCCTTAATGAAAAACTGTTTTTT. Encoded protein: CASSFSTRALNEKLFF.

The chain couples TRBV6-5 to TRBJ2-1; either TRBD1 or TRBD2 may supply D (6 bases each). V shed 2 bases and J shed 4 bases, with 15 bases lying between them. The CDR3 has 16 residues. The germline CDR1 and CDR2 sequences are MNHEY and SVGAGI. The CDR3 nucleotides read TGTGCCAGCAGTTACGGGGGGCCTGGGGGTTACAATGAGCAGTTCTTC. Protein: CASSYGGPGGYNEQFF.

The chain links TRBV11-2 to TRBJ1-3, with D possibly being TRBD1 (6 bases). Germline V gives CDR1 SGHAT, CDR2 FQNNGV. V was shortened by 5 bases and J by 3 bases, with 14 bases between the two germline ends. The CDR3 has 15 residues. CDR3 coding DNA: TGTGCCAGCAGCACGGACAGTTACGATGGAAACACCATATATTTT. This sequence encodes CASSTDSYDGNTIYF.

The chain combines TRBV5-4 with TRBJ2-7; D gene unclear. V gave up 3 bases and J gave up 3 bases, with 16 bases separating them. CDR1 and CDR2 (germline): SGHNT, YYREEE (reference sequence). The CDR3 is 15 amino acids. The CDR3 DNA follows: TGTGCCAGCAGCTCCCCCGCCGCTTCCCACTACGAGCAGTACTTC. The encoded protein is CASSSPAASHYEQYF.

This clone was seen once. The chain recombines TRBV13 with TRBJ1-2, with a possible D match to TRBD1 (5 bases). In germline, CDR1 is PRHDT, CDR2 FYEKMQ (reference sequence). CDR3 length equals 11 residues. Trimming removed 8 bases at V and 6 bases at J, with 10 bases between. The CDR3 reads CASGRGHGYTF. The CDR3 nucleotides are TGTGCCAGCGGGCGGGGACATGGCTACACCTTC.

The chain links TRBV29-1 to TRBJ1-3; TRBD1 is a possible D gene (6 bases). V shed 7 bases and J shed 4 bases, with 14 bases lying between them. Germline V CDR1 and CDR2: SQVTM, ANQGSEA. The length of the CDR3 is 13 residues. Written as DNA, the CDR3 is TGCAGCGCCGATACAGGGCCCGGAAACACCATATATTTT. Translation gives CSADTGPGNTIYF.

The chain combines TRBV6-5 with TRBJ2-3; D is possibly TRBD2 (5 bases). CDR1 is MNHEY, CDR2 SVGAGI, per germline. This CDR3 comprises 13 residues. Trimming removed 6 bases from V and 0 bases from J, with 7 bases in between. The CDR3 is CASRSGSTDTQYF. The CDR3 DNA follows: TGTGCCAGCAGGAGCGGAAGCACAGATACGCAGTATTTT.

The V gene is TRBV4-1, the J gene TRBJ2-5; D gene unclear. The CDR3 extends over 13 amino acids. Germline V gives CDR1 MGHRA, CDR2 YSYEKL. With 1 base removed from V and 5 bases from J, the gap between germline ends came to 8 bases. The CDR3 nucleotides are TGCGCCAGCAGCCAAGGGGTGCGGGAGACCCAGTACTTC. It specifies CASSQGVRETQYF.

The chain employs TRBV5-1 and TRBJ2-3; 12 bases fit TRBD2. Germline CDR1 SGHRS, CDR2 YFSETQ. This CDR3 is 16 amino acids long. V was pared by 3 bases and J by 1 base, with 3 bases of the junction left unmatched. CDR3 DNA sequence: TGCGCCAGCAGCTCGTGGACTAGCGGGGGCACAGATACGCAGTATTTT. It translates to CASSSWTSGGTDTQYF.

This CDR3 is CASSQEALFYNEQFF. The CDR3 DNA reads as TGCGCCAGCAGCCAAGAGGCACTATTCTACAATGAGCAGTTCTTC. The chain has TRBV4-1 and TRBJ2-1; no definite D call. The V end lost 0 bases, the J end lost 3 bases, and 9 bases lay between the germline ends. CDR1 is MGHRA, CDR2 YSYEKL, per germline. The CDR3 has 15 amino acids.

The rearrangement links TRBV19 to TRBJ2-6; D remains unclear. The CDR3 runs to 16 residues. The germline V gene encodes CDR1 LNHDA and CDR2 SQIVND (reference sequence). V shed 1 base and J shed 4 bases, with 11 bases lying between them. The CDR3 DNA reads TGTGCCAGTAGTATAGGCAGTCAATCCGGGGCCAACGTCCTGACTTTC. Protein: CASSIGSQSGANVLTF. The full variable domain, rest sourced from reference TRBV19 and TRBJ2-6, is DGGITQSPKYLFRKEGQNVTLSCEQNLNHDAMYWYRQDPGQGLRLIYYSQIVNDFQKGDIAEGYSVSREKKESFPLTVTSAQKNPTAFYLCASSIGSQSGANVLTFGAGSRLTVL.

This clone was recorded once. Other DNA sequences in this sample translate to the same CDR3. The CDR3 spells CASSIGGSTDTQYF. In nucleotides, the CDR3 is TGTGCCAGTAGTATAGGTGGTAGCACAGATACGCAGTATTTT. The chain links TRBV19 to TRBJ2-3; D is unclear. CDR1 LNHDA and CDR2 SQIVND come from the germline V gene (reference sequence). V lost 1 base to trimming and J lost 0 bases, with 5 bases between them. The CDR3 length is 14 residues.

This chain joins TRBV7-3 and TRBJ2-7; 12 bases fit TRBD1. J was trimmed by 5 bases and V by 5 bases; bases with no gene match: 7. The CDR3 extends over 15 amino acids. Germline assignment: CDR1 SGHTA and CDR2 FQGTGA. CDR3 sequence: CASSRSGTGGDEQYF. CDR3 DNA: TGTGCCAGCAGCAGAAGCGGGACAGGGGGCGACGAGCAGTACTTC.

V and J are TRBV10-2 and TRBJ1-5; no definite D call. CDR1 is WSHSY and CDR2 is SAAADI in the germline V gene. This CDR3 contains 12 residues. The germline V and J ends were trimmed by 2 bases and 12 bases, with 11 bases remaining between them. This chain's CDR3 is CASSEGGKVQHF. In DNA, the CDR3 is TGCGCCAGCAGTGAGGGCGGTAAGGTCCAGCATTTT.

V gene TRBV30 combines with J gene TRBJ2-7, with D possibly being TRBD1 (6 bases). The length of the CDR3 is 15 residues. V lost 3 bases and J 1 base, leaving 16 bases between the germline ends. CDR1 is GTSNPN, CDR2 SVGIG, per germline (reference sequence). The CDR3 sequence: CAWRSGDARSYEQYF. The CDR3 DNA reads TGTGCCTGGAGGTCAGGGGACGCTCGATCCTACGAGCAGTACTTC.

The gene calls are TRBV10-1 and TRBJ2-2; 9 bases match TRBD2. Germline-derived CDR1 and CDR2 are WNHNN and SYGVQD (reference sequence). With 5 bases clipped from V and 0 bases from J, the junction kept 1 base outside the gene matches. CDR3 length equals 15 residues. CDR3 bases: TGCGCCAGCAGTCTAGCGGGGTCGAACACCGGGGAGCTGTTTTTT. Translating gives CASSLAGSNTGELFF.

DNA for the CDR3: TGTGCCAGCAGTGACCCAAGGTTGGGGCACTACAATGAGCAGTTCTTC. As protein: CASSDPRLGHYNEQFF. The chain carries TRBV6-4 and TRBJ2-1; D might be TRBD1 (5 bases). The CDR3 runs to 16 residues. Germline values: CDR1 MRHNA, CDR2 SNTAGT. The V end was cut by 2 bases, the J end by 3 bases, with 14 bases between.